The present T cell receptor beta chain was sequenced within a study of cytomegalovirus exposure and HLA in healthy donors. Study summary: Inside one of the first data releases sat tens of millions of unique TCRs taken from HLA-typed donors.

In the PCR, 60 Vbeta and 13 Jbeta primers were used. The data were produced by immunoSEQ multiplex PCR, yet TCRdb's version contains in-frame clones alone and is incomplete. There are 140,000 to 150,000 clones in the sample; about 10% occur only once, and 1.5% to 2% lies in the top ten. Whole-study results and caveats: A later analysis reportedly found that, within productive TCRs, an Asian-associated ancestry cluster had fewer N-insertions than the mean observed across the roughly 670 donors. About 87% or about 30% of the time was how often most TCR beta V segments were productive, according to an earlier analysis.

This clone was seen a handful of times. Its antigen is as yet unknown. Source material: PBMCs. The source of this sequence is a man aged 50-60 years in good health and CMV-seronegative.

CDR3 region: CATAITDIFTDTQYF. The CDR3 bases are TGTGCCACGGCGATTACGGACATCTTCACAGATACGCAGTATTTT. This chain connects TRBV25-1 to TRBJ2-3, with D maybe TRBD1 (5 bases). Deletions cut 10 bases from V and 2 bases from J, with 19 bases between. Germline V gene data show CDR1 as MGHDK and CDR2 as SYGVNS. The CDR3 sequence is 15 residues long.